This TCR beta chain was identified during a study of blood T cell repertoires in COVID-19. Whole-study context: The United States, Italy and Spain supplied acute and convalescent COVID-19 samples. PBMCs, B-cell-depleted T cells, or T cells were the source of the cDNA or gDNA that made up the material.

The V segment lost 5 bases and the J segment 2 bases; nucleotides outside the gene matches: 13. The CDR3 spans 17 residues. Germline V gene lookup returns CDR1 SEHNR and CDR2 FQNEAQ (reference sequence). Authors' data handling: Reference gene primer amplification gave nucleated cell count estimates. Method: immunoSEQ multiplex PCR; TCRdb's copy keeps in-frame clones and lacks some. For V, J and clone size, that table is used; D and trimming come from the DNA. The data contain around 19,000 clones, 80% to 90% of them singletons. Sequencing was carried out using peripheral blood. The source is a human donor in a cohort sampled during active COVID-19. The V gene is TRBV7-9, the J gene TRBJ1-1; 8 bases are shared with TRBD1. The CDR3 sequence: CASSRIGTGGLNTEAFF. CDR3 sequence (DNA): TGTGCCAGCAGCCGCATCGGGACAGGAGGATTAAACACTGAAGCTTTCTTT. Together with reference TRBV7-9 and TRBJ1-1, the CDR3 gives the full variable domain: DTGVSQNPRHKITKRGQNVTFRCDPISEHNRLYWYRQTLGQGPEFLTYFQNEAQLEKSRLLSDRFSAERPKGSFSTLEIQRTEQGDSAMYLCASSRIGTGGLNTEAFFGQGTRLTVV.